This TCR beta chain was observed in a study of shared clonotypes between healthy human individuals. Study-level background: The donor group consisted of a couple of women and a few men, aged 18 to 49. General observations from the study: Compared with clonotypes that all four donors shared, non-shared clonotypes had lower generation probabilities. Naive subsets, compared against memory subsets, generally had larger estimated richness values. Across several donors, naive CD4 shared roughly 5%, naive CD8 approximately 3.5%, memory CD4 more than 2%, memory CD8 about 0.4%.

Comments on this clone: What it recognizes is unknown. Within the sample, other DNA sequences also encode this same CDR3.

Positive CCR7 selection of CD45RO-negative cells yielded the naive CD8 cells, and terminally differentiated effector memory CD45RA+ cells were excluded. The CDR3 extends over 14 amino acids. Germline V gene data show CDR1 as SGHAT and CDR2 as FQNNGV. Trimming removed 5 bases from V and 3 bases from J; junction bases left unmatched: 5. Only in-frame clones appear in the TCRdb table, and some are missing; sequencing was by immunoSEQ multiplex PCR. The data show roughly 2,000,000 clones, just over 90% seen once. The sequencing sample was made of naive CD8+ T cells from PBMCs. V usage is TRBV11-2 and J usage is TRBJ2-7; 9 bases map to TRBD1. This TCR derives from a man in his late teens or twenties in good health. Some clones in this sample may be carry-over from other donors' samples. CDR3 amino acids: CASSSRDRDYEQYF. In DNA form, the CDR3 reads TGTGCCAGCAGCAGTAGGGACAGGGACTACGAGCAGTACTTC.